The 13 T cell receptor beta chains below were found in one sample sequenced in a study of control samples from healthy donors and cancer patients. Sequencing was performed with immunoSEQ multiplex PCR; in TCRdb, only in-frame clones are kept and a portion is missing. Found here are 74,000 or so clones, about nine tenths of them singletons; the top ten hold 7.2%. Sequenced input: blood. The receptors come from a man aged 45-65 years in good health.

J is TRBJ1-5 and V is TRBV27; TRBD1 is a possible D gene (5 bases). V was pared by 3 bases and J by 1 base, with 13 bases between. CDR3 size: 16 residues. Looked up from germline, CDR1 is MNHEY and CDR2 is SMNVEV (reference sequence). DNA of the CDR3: TGTGCCAGCAGTTTCTCAGGGTGGAGAAGCAATCAGCCCCAGCATTTT. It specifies CASSFSGWRSNQPQHF.

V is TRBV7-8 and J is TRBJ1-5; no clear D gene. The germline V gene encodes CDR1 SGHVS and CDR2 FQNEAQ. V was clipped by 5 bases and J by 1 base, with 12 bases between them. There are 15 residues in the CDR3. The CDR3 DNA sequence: TGTGCCAGCAGCGGACCCGGTCGGAGCAATCAGCCCCAGCATTTT. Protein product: CASSGPGRSNQPQHF.

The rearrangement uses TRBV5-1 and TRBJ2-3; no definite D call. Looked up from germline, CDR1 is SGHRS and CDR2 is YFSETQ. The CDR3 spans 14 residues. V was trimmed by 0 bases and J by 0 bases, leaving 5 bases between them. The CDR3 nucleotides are TGCGCCAGCAGCTTGGTAGGTAGCACAGATACGCAGTATTTT. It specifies CASSLVGSTDTQYF.

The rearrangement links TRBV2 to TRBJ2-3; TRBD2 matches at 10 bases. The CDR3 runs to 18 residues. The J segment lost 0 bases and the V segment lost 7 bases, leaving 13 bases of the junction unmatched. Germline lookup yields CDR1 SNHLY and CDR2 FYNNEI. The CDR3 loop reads CASKSTPSGGISTDTQYF. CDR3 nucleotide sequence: TGTGCCAGCAAATCCACCCCTAGCGGGGGCATTAGCACAGATACGCAGTATTTT.

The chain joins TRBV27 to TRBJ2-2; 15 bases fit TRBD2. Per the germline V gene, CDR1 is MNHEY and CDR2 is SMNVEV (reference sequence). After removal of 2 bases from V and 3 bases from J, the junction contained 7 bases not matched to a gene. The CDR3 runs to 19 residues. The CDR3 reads CASSLSGLAGGLYTGELFF. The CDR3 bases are TGTGCCAGCAGTTTAAGTGGACTAGCGGGGGGGTTGTACACCGGGGAGCTGTTTTTT.

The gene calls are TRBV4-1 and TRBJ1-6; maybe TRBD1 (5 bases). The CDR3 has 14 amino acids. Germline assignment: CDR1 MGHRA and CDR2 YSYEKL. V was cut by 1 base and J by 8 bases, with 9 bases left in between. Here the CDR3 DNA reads TGCGCCAGCAGCCAAGTGCTAGGGGATTCACCCCTCCACTTT. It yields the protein CASSQVLGDSPLHF.

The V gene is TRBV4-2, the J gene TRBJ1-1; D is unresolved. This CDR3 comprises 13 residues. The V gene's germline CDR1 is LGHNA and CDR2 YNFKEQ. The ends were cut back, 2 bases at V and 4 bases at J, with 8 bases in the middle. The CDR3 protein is CASSQFAGTEAFF. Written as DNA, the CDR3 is TGTGCCAGCAGCCAATTCGCAGGCACTGAAGCTTTCTTT.

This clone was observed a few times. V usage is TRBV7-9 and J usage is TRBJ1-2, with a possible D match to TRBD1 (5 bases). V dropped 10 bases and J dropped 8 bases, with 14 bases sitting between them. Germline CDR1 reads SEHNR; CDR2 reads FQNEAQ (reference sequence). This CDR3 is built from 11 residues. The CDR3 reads CATGTGIGYTF. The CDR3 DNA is TGTGCCACCGGGACGGGGATAGGCTACACCTTC.

The CDR3 spells CAISDRTGGNEKLFF. The CDR3 DNA follows: TGTGCCATCAGTGATCGGACAGGAGGTAATGAAAAACTGTTTTTT. This chain joins TRBV10-3 and TRBJ1-4; TRBD1 agrees at 7 bases. The CDR3 runs 15 residues. V lost 3 bases to trimming and J lost 4 bases; unmatched junction nucleotides: 5. Germline loops: CDR1 ENHRY, CDR2 SYGVKD.

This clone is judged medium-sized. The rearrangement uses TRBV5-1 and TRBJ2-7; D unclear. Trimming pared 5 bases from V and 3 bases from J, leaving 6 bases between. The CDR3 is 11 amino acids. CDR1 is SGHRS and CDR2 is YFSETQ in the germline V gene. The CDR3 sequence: CASRGNYEQYF. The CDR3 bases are TGCGCCAGCAGGGGAAACTACGAGCAGTACTTC.

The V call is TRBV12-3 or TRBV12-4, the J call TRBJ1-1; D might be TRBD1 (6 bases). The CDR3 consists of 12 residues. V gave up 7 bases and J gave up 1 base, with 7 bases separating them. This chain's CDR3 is CASIGGNTEAFF. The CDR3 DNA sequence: TGTGCCAGCATAGGGGGGAACACTGAAGCTTTCTTT.

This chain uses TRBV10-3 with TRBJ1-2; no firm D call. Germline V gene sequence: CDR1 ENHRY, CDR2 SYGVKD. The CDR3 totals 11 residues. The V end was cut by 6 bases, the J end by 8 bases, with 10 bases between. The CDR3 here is CAISLSGGYTF. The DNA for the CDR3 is TGTGCCATCAGCCTAAGTGGAGGCTACACCTTC.

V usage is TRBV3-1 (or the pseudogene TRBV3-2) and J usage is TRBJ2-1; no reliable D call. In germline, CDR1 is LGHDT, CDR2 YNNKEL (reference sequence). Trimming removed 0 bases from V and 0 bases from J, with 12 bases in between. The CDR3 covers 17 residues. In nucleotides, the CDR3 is TGTGCCAGCAGCCAAGATCTTTATGCAGGCTCCTACAATGAGCAGTTCTTC. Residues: CASSQDLYAGSYNEQFF.